The rows below give T cell receptor beta chains drawn from one sample of a study of cytomegalovirus exposure and HLA in healthy donors. Sequenced by immunoSEQ multiplex PCR; TCRdb stores in-frame clones only, minus some. This sample has 90,000 to 100,000 clones; approximately 80% occur once, and the top ten carry around 15%. The specimen sequenced was PBMCs. These receptors came from a man aged 55 to 70 in good health and CMV-seropositive. The CDR3 runs from the conserved cysteine through the conserved F or W. A D gene is named only where the DNA matches it firmly. Size is stated for part of the rows, as once, few or many counts, or as a class when the clone is expanded.

TRBV10-1	NA	NA	TRBJ2-2	TGCGCCAGCAGGTTCTCGAACACCGGGGAGCTGTTTTTT	CASRFSNTGELFF
TRBV14	NA	NA	TRBJ1-1	TGTGCCAGCAGCCCACTGGGGCAAATGAACACTGAAGCTTTCTTT	CASSPLGQMNTEAFF
TRBV7-2	TRBD2	NA	TRBJ2-7	TGTGCCAGCAGCTCTCGGACTAGCGGTAACTACGAGCAGTACTTC	CASSSRTSGNYEQYF
TRBV27	NA	NA	TRBJ2-7	TGTGCCAGCAGTTTATCGAACGGCTACGAGCAGTACTTC	CASSLSNGYEQYF
TRBV7-8	TRBD1	NA	TRBJ1-1	TGTGCCAGCAGCACCCGGGACAGGGGGCCCCACGGTGAAGCTTTCTTT	CASSTRDRGPHGEAFF
TRBV10-3	TRBD1	NA	TRBJ1-1	TGTGCCATCAGTGAGGGGCAGGGGGCCAACACTGAAGCTTTCTTT	CAISEGQGANTEAFF
TRBV14	NA	NA	TRBJ2-3	TGTGCCAGCAGCCAAGATTCGGGACTTCGCACAGATACGCAGTATTTT	CASSQDSGLRTDTQYF
TRBV5-5	NA	NA	TRBJ2-5	TGTGCCAGCAGCTTTGGGGTTGCGACAGGACCACGGACCCAGTACTTC	CASSFGVATGPRTQYF
TRBV27	NA	NA	TRBJ1-4	TGTGCCAGCAGTTCCGGTGGGGGGTTCAGAAAACTGTTTTTT	CASSSGGGFRKLFF
TRBV30	NA	NA	TRBJ2-4	TGTGCCTGGAGTGTAGGGCAGGGGAAAAACATTCAGTACTTC	CAWSVGQGKNIQYF
TRBV30	TRBD1	NA	TRBJ1-6	TGTGCCTGGACCCGATTTAGGACAGGGAAGAATTCACCCCTCCACTTT	CAWTRFRTGKNSPLHF
TRBV28	TRBD2	NA	TRBJ2-7	TGTGCCAGCAGGTCGGGACTAGCGGGGGGTGTCACCTACGAGCAGTACTTC	CASRSGLAGGVTYEQYF
TRBV30	NA	NA	TRBJ1-3	TGTGCCTATAGGTTGGAATCGAGGGCTGGTGGAAACACCATATATTTT	CAYRLESRAGGNTIYF
TRBV4-1	TRBD1	few	TRBJ1-4	TGCGCCAGCAGCCACCTTGGGTCACAGGGGGCAGGTGAAAAACTGTTTTTT	CASSHLGSQGAGEKLFF
TRBV5-1	TRBD1	few	TRBJ1-2	TGCGCCAGCAGCTTGACGACACAGGGGAAGGGCTACACCTTC	CASSLTTQGKGYTF
TRBV23-1	NA	once	TRBJ1-2	TGCGCCAGCAGTCACAAATGGCCCTGGCCCTATGGCTACACCTTC	CASSHKWPWPYGYTF
TRBV11-1	TRBD2	NA	TRBJ2-3	TGTGCCAGCAGCCGCGACCACGGGGGGGATACGCAGTATTTT	CASSRDHGGDTQYF
TRBV9	TRBD1	NA	TRBJ1-4	TGTGCCAGCAGCCCCCGGGACAGGGGGCGCGGGTATGAAAAACTGTTTTTT	CASSPRDRGRGYEKLFF
TRBV7-9	TRBD1	NA	TRBJ1-3	TGTGCCAGCAGCCGTACCGCGGGACAGGGAGACACCATATATTTT	CASSRTAGQGDTIYF
TRBV2	NA	few	TRBJ2-7	TGTGCCAGCATAGGGAGAGTCTACGAGCAGTACTTC	CASIGRVYEQYF
TRBV27	NA	once	TRBJ2-2	TGTGCCAGCACCCCTCTGGGGGAGCAGGGGAGAACCGGGGAGCTGTTTTTT	CASTPLGEQGRTGELFF
TRBV19	TRBD1	few	TRBJ1-5	TGTGCCAGTAACGCCGGGACAGGGTCCTTTCAGCCCCAGCATTTT	CASNAGTGSFQPQHF
TRBV19	NA	NA	TRBJ2-5	TGTGCCAGTAGTATAAGGGGAAGGCAAGAGACCCAGTACTTC	CASSIRGRQETQYF
TRBV9	NA	NA	TRBJ1-1	TGTGCCAGCAGCGTAGTCGGGGAAGGGTGGTTGAACACTGAAGCTTTCTTT	CASSVVGEGWLNTEAFF
TRBV6-4	TRBD2	NA	TRBJ2-1	TGTGCCAGCAGTGATCCCTTACGACTAGCGGCAGACTCCTACAATGAGCAGTTCTTC	CASSDPLRLAADSYNEQFF
TRBV13	NA	few	TRBJ1-3	TGTGCCAGCAGCTTGGGAGGCTCCGGAAACACCATATATTTT	CASSLGGSGNTIYF
TRBV4-1	TRBD1	NA	TRBJ1-2	TGCGCCAGCAGCCCCAGTCCGGCAGGGGGCCCCTCTGGCTACACCTTC	CASSPSPAGGPSGYTF
TRBV7-9	TRBD1	once	TRBJ1-2	TGTGCCAGCAGCCGCGGGACAGTAAACTATGGCCACACCTTC	CASSRGTVNYGHTF
TRBV5-4	TRBD2	NA	TRBJ2-3	TGTGCCAGCAGCTTGGCCAAAACTAGCGGGGGGCCGGGAATGCATACGCAGTATTTT	CASSLAKTSGGPGMHTQYF
TRBV2	NA	NA	TRBJ1-3	TGTGCCAGCACCCAGGTTAGCTCTGGAAACACCATATATTTT	CASTQVSSGNTIYF
TRBV2	NA	NA	TRBJ2-3	TGTGCCAGCAGTGAAATGGAGGGGGGGACCACAGATACGCAGTATTTT	CASSEMEGGTTDTQYF
TRBV11-2	NA	NA	TRBJ1-6	TGTGCCAGCAGCTTCGGACTGGGGAATTCACCCCTCCACTTT	CASSFGLGNSPLHF
TRBV4-2	TRBD2	once	TRBJ2-2	TGTGCCAGCAGCCAAGAAGGGGCTAGCGGGGGGTACACCGGGGAGCTGTTTTTT	CASSQEGASGGYTGELFF
TRBV19	NA	NA	TRBJ2-2	TGTGCCAGTAGCACTCAGGAGAACACCGGGGAGCTGTTTTTT	CASSTQENTGELFF
TRBV6-6	TRBD1	NA	TRBJ1-2	TGTGCCAGCAGCTCGTCCGACAGGGGGCATGGCTACACCTTC	CASSSSDRGHGYTF
TRBV9	NA	NA	TRBJ2-7	TGTGCCAGCAGTGGGCGGGCATCGCCAGGGGTCGAGCAGTACTTC	CASSGRASPGVEQYF
TRBV2	NA	once	TRBJ2-7	TGTGCCAGCAGCCCCTCGACAGCAACCCACTACGAGCAGTACTTC	CASSPSTATHYEQYF
TRBV5-1	TRBD1	NA	TRBJ2-5	TGCGCCAGCACCCCGACAGGGGTGAGGGAGACCCAGTACTTC	CASTPTGVRETQYF
TRBV4-1	TRBD1	NA	TRBJ2-1	TGCGCCAGCAGCCAAGAGGCAGGGGGCTTCGCTGGCAATGAGCAGTTCTTC	CASSQEAGGFAGNEQFF
TRBV7-9	NA	NA	TRBJ2-5	TGTTCCAGCAGCTTAGCGCTAGGGAGGGAGACCCAGTACTTC	CSSSLALGRETQYF
TRBV18	NA	NA	TRBJ2-1	TGTGCCAGCTCACCAGACAGTCGGCCCGGCCCTGAGCAGTTCTTC	CASSPDSRPGPEQFF
TRBV28	NA	few	TRBJ1-1	TGTGCCATCAGTCTCGCATCAGGGGTTAGCTCTGAAGCTTTCTTT	CAISLASGVSSEAFF
TRBV2	NA	NA	TRBJ1-2	TGTGCCAGCACTGACCCGACAGGCAAGGCATCCTACACCTTC	CASTDPTGKASYTF
TRBV30	TRBD1	NA	TRBJ2-7	TGTGCCTGGGCCCGGGACAGATACTACGAGCAGTACTTC	CAWARDRYYEQYF
TRBV6-5	NA	NA	TRBJ2-7	TGTGCCAGCAGTTACTCGATACTCGGGGACTACGAGCAGTACTTC	CASSYSILGDYEQYF
TRBV20-1	NA	NA	TRBJ2-7	TGCAGTGCTAGAGGGGGGCACGAGCAGTACTTC	CSARGGHEQYF
TRBV4-2	NA	NA	TRBJ2-5	TGTGCCAGCAGCCAACAAGCCAGGGTCGGGGAGACCCAGTACTTC	CASSQQARVGETQYF
TRBV28	TRBD1	NA	TRBJ2-7	TGTGCCAGCAGCTCTCCCGCCGGGACAGGGATGGGCGAGCAGTACTTC	CASSSPAGTGMGEQYF
TRBV5-6	NA	NA	TRBJ1-6	TGTGCCAGCAGCCCCTTGGGACTCCTGAGCTCCTATAATTCACCCCTCCACTTT	CASSPLGLLSSYNSPLHF